The clone carrying this T cell receptor (beta chain) was seen more than once but under ten times. This entry comes from a study of tumor-infiltrating lymphocytes in primary liver carcinoma. Study as a whole: Patients had primary liver carcinoma treated by surgical resection.

Constant-region priming of about 0.5 ug total RNA yielded TCR beta cDNA. Construction of TCR beta libraries relied on three successive nested multiplex PCR rounds employing slightly modified ARM-PCR. The first two PCR rounds used TRBV1-TRBV30 forward primers with a C-beta reverse primer, 9 to 10 cycles each. Via MiXCR, TCRdb re-called the multiplex PCR reads, giving one row per CDR3 protein. There are 200,000 or so distinct CDR3 sequences in the sample; roughly two thirds occur only once, and approximately 7% lies in the top ten. Germline DNA was also extracted, while the blood RNA originated from unsorted whole blood. J was trimmed by 7 bases and V by 9 bases; bases with no gene match: 12. There are 14 residues in the CDR3. Germline V gene sequence: CDR1 WSHSY, CDR2 SAAADI.

Input material: peripheral blood. The TCR sequence derives from a woman aged 60-75 years with primary liver carcinoma and hepatitis B virus infection. The chain is built from TRBV10-2 and TRBJ2-7; 10 nucleotides agree with TRBD2. The CDR3 DNA is TGCGCCAGTAGAGGGCTAGCGGGAGTGTGGGAGCAGTACTTC. Translation gives CASRGLAGVWEQYF.